This TCR beta chain was recovered during a study of a mutant IDH1 vaccine in newly diagnosed glioma. TCRdb keeps only in-frame clones here, not all; method: immunoSEQ multiplex PCR. The sample shows roughly 57,000 clones, around nine tenths of them seen only once. About this clone itself: What it binds is unknown.

The germline V gene has CDR1 SQVTM and CDR2 ANQGSEA. The CDR3 consists of 14 residues. J was trimmed by 3 bases and V by 4 bases; bases with no gene match: 8. Time point given: week 11, during vaccination. Each dose delivered 300 ug of mutant IDH1 20-mer peptide subcutaneously with imiquimod. The sample consisted of PBMCs, taken from a glioma patient whose treatment included an IDH1 peptide vaccine. This clonotype originated in a man between 35 and 55 years old with glioma. The rearrangement links TRBV29-1 to TRBJ2-5; TRBD1 matches 7 bases. In DNA form, the CDR3 reads TGCAGCGTTGGGCCTGGACAGGTCAAAGAGACCCAGTACTTC. It is translated as CSVGPGQVKETQYF.